This TCR beta chain was identified during a study of shared clonotypes between healthy human individuals. Method: immunoSEQ multiplex PCR; TCRdb's copy keeps in-frame clones and lacks some. Of about 460,000 clones in the sample, more than 70% were seen once. Looked up from germline, CDR1 is SNHLY and CDR2 is FYNNEI. With 5 bases clipped from V and 10 bases from J, the junction kept 4 bases outside the gene matches. The CDR3 extends over 12 amino acids. Many counts were recorded for this clone. This TCR came from a woman in her forties in good health. Some clones in this sample may be carry-over from other donors' samples. Sequencing was carried out using PBMCs. The chain uses TRBV2 and TRBJ2-1; 8 bases agree with TRBD2. CDR3 in amino acids: CASSSLAGEQFF. The DNA for the CDR3 is TGTGCCAGCAGTTCATTAGCGGGAGAGCAGTTCTTC.